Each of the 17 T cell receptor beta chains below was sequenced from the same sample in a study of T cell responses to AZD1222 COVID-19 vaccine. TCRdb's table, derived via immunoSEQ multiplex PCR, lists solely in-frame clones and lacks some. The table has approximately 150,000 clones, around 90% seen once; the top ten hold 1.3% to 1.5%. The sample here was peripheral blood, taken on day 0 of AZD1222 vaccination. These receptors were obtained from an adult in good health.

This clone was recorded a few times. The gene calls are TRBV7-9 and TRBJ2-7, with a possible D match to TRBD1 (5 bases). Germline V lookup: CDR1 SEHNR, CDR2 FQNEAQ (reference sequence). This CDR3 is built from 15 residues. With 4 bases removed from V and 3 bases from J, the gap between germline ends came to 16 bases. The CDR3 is CASSSGRQRGYEQYF. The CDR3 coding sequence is TGTGCCAGCAGCTCCGGACGGCAAAGGGGCTACGAGCAGTACTTC.

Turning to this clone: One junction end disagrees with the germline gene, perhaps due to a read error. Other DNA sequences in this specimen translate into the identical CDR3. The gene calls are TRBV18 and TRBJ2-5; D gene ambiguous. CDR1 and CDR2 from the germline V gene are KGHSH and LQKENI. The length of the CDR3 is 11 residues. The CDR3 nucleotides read TGTGCCAGCTCGCCACAAGAGACCCAGTACTTC. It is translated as CASSPQETQYF.

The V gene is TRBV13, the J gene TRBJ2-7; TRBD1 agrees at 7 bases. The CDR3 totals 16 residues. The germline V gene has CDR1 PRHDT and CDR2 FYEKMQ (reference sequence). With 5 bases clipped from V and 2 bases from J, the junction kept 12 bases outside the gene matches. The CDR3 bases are TGTGCCAGCAGCATCACCAGACAGGGTAGGACCTACGAGCAGTACTTC. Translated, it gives CASSITRQGRTYEQYF.

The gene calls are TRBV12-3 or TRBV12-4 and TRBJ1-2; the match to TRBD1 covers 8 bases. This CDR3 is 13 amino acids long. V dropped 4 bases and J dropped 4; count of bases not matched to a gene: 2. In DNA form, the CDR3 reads TGTGCCAGCAGTTCCGACAGGGGCTATGGCTACACCTTC. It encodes CASSSDRGYGYTF.

The CDR3 reads CASSRRGISYEQYF. CDR3 in DNA: TGTGCCAGCAGCCGGAGGGGGATTAGCTACGAGCAGTACTTC. The V call is TRBV9, the J call TRBJ2-7; TRBD1 or TRBD2 may be the D gene (6 bases each). The CDR3 sequence is 14 residues long. Trimming removed 4 bases at V and 3 bases at J, with 14 bases between. Germline loops: CDR1 SGDLS, CDR2 YYNGEE.

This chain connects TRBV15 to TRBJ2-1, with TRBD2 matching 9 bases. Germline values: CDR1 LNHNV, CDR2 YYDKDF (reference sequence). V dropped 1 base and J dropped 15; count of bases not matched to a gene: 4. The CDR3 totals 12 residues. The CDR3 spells CATSRGAGGWFF. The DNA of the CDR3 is TGTGCCACCAGCAGAGGCGCGGGAGGGTGGTTCTTC. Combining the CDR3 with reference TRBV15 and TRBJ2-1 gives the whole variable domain DAMVIQNPRYQVTQFGKPVTLSCSQTLNHNVMYWYQQKSSQAPKLLFHYYDKDFNNEADTPDNFQSRRPNTSFCFLDIRSPGLGDTAMYLCATSRGAGGWFFGPGTRLTVL.

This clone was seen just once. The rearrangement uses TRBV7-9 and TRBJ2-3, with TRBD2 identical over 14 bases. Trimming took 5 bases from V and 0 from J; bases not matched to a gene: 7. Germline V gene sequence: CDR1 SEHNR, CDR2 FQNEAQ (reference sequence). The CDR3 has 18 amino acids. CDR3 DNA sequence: TGTGCCAGCAGCGTAGGACTAGCGGGAGGACGTAGCACAGATACGCAGTATTTT. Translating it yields CASSVGLAGGRSTDTQYF.

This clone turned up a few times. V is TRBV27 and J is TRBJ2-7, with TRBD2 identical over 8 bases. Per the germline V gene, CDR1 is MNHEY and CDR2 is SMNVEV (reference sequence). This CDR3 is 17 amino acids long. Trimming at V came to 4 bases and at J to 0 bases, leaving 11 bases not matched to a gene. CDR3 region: CASSSPEDGTSSYEQYF. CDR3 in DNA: TGTGCCAGCAGTTCCCCTGAGGACGGGACTAGCTCCTACGAGCAGTACTTC.

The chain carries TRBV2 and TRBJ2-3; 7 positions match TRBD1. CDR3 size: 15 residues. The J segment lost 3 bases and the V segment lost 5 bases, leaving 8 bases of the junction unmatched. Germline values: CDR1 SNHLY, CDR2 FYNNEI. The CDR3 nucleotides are TGTGCCAGCAGTACGACAGGGTCTTTGACAGATACGCAGTATTTT. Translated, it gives CASSTTGSLTDTQYF.

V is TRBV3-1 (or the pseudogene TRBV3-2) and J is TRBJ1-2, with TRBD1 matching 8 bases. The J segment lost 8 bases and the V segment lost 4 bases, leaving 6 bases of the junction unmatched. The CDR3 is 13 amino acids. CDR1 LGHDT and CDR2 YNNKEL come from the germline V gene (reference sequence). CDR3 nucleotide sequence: TGTGCCAGCAGCCCCAGGGGGCCGGGAGGCTACACCTTC. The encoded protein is CASSPRGPGGYTF.

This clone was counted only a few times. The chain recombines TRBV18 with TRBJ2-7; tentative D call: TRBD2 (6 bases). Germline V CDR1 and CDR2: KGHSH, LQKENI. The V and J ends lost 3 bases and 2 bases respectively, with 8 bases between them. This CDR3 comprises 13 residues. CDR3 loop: CASSPGSPYEQYF. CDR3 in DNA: TGTGCCAGCTCACCCGGGAGTCCCTACGAGCAGTACTTC.

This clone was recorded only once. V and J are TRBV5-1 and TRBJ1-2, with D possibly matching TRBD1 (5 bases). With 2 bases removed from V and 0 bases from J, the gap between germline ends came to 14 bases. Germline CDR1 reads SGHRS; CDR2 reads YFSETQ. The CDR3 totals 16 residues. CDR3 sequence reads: CASSLFRDRTNYGYTF. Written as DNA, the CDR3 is TGCGCCAGCAGCTTATTTAGGGACCGCACTAACTATGGCTACACCTTC.

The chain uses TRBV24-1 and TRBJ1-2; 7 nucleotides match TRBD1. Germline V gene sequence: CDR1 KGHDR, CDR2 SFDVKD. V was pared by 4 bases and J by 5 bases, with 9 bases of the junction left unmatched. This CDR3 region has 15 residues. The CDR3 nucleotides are TGTGCCACCAGTGACCCCAGGACAGGCCTGTATGGCTACACCTTC. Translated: CATSDPRTGLYGYTF.

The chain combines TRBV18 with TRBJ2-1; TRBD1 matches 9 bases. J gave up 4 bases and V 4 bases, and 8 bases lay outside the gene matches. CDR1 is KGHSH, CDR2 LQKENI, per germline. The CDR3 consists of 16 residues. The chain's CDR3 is CASSQAGTGTYNEQFF. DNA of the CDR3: TGTGCCAGCTCACAAGCCGGGACAGGGACTTACAATGAGCAGTTCTTC.

The CDR3 reads CASSLSTGGYQPQHF. The CDR3 nucleotides read TGTGCCAGCAGTTTGTCGACAGGGGGGTATCAGCCCCAGCATTTT. The chain recombines TRBV27 with TRBJ1-5, with 9 bases matching TRBD1. Germline assignment: CDR1 MNHEY and CDR2 SMNVEV (reference sequence). With V trimmed by 3 bases and J by 5 bases, 5 bases remained unmatched. This CDR3 contains 15 residues.

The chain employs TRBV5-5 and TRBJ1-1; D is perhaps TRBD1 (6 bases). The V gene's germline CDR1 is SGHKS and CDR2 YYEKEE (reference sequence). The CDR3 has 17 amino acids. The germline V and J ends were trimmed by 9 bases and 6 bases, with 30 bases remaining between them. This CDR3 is CATRGTGTPYLGAEAFF. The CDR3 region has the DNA TGTGCCACGAGGGGGACCGGGACACCTTACTTGGGCGCTGAAGCTTTCTTT. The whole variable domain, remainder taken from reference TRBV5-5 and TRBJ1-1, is DAGVTQSPTHLIKTRGQQVTLRCSPISGHKSVSWYQQVLGQGPQFIFQYYEKEERGRGNFPDRFSARQFPNYSSELNVNALLLGDSALYLCATRGTGTPYLGAEAFFGQGTRLTVV.

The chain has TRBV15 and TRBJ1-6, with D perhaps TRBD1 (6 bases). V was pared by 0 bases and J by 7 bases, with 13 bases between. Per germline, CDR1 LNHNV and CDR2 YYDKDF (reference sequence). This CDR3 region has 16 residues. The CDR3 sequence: CATSRDRAGVNSPLHF. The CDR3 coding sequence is TGTGCCACCAGCAGAGATCGAGCAGGGGTAAATTCACCCCTCCACTTT.